The TCR beta chain described here comes from a study of Ad26.COV2.S vaccination and SARS-CoV-2 variants. The table came from immunoSEQ multiplex PCR; TCRdb's copy has only in-frame clones and leaves some out. The sample has under 150,000 clones, 86% seen once. This TCR derives from a human donor who had recovered from COVID-19. The sequencing used peripheral blood, collected after recovery from COVID-19.

This chain's CDR3 is CASSIGENSNQPQHF. CDR3 in DNA: TGTGCCAGTAGTATAGGAGAAAATAGCAATCAGCCCCAGCATTTT. The chain carries TRBV19 and TRBJ1-5; no firm D call. V lost 1 base and J 0 bases, leaving 7 bases between the germline ends. Germline-derived CDR1 and CDR2 are LNHDA and SQIVND (reference sequence). The CDR3 covers 15 residues. Filled out from reference TRBV19 and TRBJ1-5, the complete variable domain reads DGGITQSPKYLFRKEGQNVTLSCEQNLNHDAMYWYRQDPGQGLRLIYYSQIVNDFQKGDIAEGYSVSREKKESFPLTVTSAQKNPTAFYLCASSIGENSNQPQHFGDGTRLSIL.